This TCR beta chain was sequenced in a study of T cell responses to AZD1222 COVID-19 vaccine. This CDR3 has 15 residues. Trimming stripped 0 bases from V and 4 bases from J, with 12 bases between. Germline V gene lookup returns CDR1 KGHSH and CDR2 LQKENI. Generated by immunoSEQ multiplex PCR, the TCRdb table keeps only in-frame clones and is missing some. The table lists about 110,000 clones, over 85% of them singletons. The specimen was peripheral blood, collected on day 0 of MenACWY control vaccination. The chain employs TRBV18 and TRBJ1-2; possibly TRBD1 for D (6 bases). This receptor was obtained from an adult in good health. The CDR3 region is CASSPPLGQTYGYTF. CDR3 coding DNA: TGTGCCAGCTCACCACCCCTCGGACAGACCTATGGCTACACCTTC.